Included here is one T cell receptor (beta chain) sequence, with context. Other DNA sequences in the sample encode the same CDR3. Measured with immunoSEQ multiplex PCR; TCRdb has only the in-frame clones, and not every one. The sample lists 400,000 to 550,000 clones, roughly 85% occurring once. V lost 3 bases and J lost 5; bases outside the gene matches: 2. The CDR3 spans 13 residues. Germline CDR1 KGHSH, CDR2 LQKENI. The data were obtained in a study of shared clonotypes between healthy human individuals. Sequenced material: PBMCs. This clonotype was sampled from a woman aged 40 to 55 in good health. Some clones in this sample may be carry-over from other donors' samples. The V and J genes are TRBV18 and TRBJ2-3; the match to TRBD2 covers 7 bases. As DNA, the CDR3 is TGTGCCAGCTCACCCGCGGGAGTAGATACGCAGTATTTT. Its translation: CASSPAGVDTQYF.